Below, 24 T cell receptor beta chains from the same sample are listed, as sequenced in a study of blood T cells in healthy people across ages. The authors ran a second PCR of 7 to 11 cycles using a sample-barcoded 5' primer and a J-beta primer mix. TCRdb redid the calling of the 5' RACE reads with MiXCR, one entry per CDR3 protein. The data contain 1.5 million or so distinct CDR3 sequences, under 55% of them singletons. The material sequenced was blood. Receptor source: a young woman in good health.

The CDR3 is CASSKKGTGEQYF. The CDR3 DNA follows: TGTGCCAGCAGCAAGAAGGGGACGGGAGAGCAGTACTTC. This chain joins TRBV3-1 and TRBJ2-5; tentatively, D is TRBD2 (6 bases). The V gene lost 5 bases and the J gene lost 11 bases, with 18 bases spanning the gap. Per germline, CDR1 LGHDT and CDR2 YNNKEL (reference sequence). CDR3 length: 13 amino acids.

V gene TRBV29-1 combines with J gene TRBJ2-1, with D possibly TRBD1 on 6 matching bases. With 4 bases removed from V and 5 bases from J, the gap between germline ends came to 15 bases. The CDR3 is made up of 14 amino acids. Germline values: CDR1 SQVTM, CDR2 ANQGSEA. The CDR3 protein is CSVVQGLTHNEQFF. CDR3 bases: TGCAGCGTTGTTCAGGGGTTGACCCACAATGAGCAGTTCTTC.

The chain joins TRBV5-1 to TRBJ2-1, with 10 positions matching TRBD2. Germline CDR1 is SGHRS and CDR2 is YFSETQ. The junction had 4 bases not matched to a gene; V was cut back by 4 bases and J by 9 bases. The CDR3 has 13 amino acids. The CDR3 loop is CASSVSGGSEQFF. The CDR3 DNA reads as TGCGCCAGCAGCGTTAGCGGGGGGAGTGAGCAGTTCTTC.

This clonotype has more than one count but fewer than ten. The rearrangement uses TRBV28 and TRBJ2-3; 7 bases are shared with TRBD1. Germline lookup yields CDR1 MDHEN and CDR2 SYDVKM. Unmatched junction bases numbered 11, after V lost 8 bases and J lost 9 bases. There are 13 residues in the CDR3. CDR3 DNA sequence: TGTGCCAGCCGCAGACAGGGAGTCAACACGCAGTATTTT. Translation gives CASRRQGVNTQYF.

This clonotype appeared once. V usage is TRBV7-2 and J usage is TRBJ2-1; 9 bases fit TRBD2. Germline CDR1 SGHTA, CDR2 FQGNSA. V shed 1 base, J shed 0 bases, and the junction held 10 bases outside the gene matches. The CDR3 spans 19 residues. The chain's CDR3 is CASSLDGGRAVSSYNEQFF. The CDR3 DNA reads TGTGCCAGCAGCTTAGACGGCGGGAGGGCCGTTAGCTCCTACAATGAGCAGTTCTTC.

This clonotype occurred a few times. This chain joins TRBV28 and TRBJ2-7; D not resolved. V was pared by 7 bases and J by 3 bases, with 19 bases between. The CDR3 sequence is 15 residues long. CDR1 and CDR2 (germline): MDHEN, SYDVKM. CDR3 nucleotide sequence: TGTGCCAGCACGGGCTTTACCGTCCTATTCTACGAGCAGTACTTC. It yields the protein CASTGFTVLFYEQYF.

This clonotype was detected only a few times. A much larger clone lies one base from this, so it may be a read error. This CDR3 is CASSSRTSGYNEQYF. The CDR3 nucleotides are TGTGCCAGCAGCTCACGGACTAGCGGATACAATGAGCAGTACTTC. The chain links TRBV5-4 to TRBJ2-7; 10 bases fit TRBD2. The CDR3 loop spans 15 amino acids. Trimming removed 3 bases from V and 7 bases from J; junction bases left unmatched: 10. Germline CDR1 SGHNT, CDR2 YYREEE (reference sequence). Drawing the rest from reference TRBV5-4 and TRBJ2-7, the complete variable domain is ETGVTQSPTHLIKTRGQQVTLRCSSQSGHNTVSWYQQALGQGPQFIFQYYREEENGRGNFPPRFSGLQFPNYSSELNVNALELDDSALYLCASSSRTSGYNEQYFGPGTRLTVT.

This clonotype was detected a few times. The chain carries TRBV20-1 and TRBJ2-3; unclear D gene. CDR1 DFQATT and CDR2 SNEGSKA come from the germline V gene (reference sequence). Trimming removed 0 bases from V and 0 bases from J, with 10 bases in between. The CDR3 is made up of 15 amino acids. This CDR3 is CSARDFATSTDTQYF. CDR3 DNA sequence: TGCAGTGCTAGAGATTTCGCGACTAGCACAGATACGCAGTATTTT.

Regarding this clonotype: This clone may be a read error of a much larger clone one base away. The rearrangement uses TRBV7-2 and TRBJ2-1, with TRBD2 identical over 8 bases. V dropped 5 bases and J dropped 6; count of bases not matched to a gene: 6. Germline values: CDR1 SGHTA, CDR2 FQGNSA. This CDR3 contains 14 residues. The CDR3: CASSVRLATNEQFF. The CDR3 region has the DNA TGTGCCAGCAGCGTCCGACTAGCGACCAATGAGCAGTTCTTC.

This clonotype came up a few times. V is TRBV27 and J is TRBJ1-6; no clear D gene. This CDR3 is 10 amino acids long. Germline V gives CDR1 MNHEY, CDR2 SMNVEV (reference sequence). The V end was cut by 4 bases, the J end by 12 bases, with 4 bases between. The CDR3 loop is CASSYGPLHF. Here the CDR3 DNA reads TGTGCCAGCAGTTATGGACCCCTCCACTTT.

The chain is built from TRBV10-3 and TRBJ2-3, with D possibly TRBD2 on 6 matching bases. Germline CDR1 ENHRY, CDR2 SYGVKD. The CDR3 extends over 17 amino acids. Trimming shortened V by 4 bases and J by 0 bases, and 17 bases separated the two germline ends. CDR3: CAISGSDSGLSTDTQYF. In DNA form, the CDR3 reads TGTGCCATCAGTGGGAGCGATAGCGGACTTAGCACAGATACGCAGTATTTT.

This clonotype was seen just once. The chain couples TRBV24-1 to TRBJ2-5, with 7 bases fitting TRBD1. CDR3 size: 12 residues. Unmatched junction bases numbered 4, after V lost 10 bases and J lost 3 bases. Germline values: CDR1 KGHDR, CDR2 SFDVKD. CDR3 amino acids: CATIDREETQYF. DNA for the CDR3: TGTGCCACGATCGACAGGGAAGAGACCCAGTACTTC.

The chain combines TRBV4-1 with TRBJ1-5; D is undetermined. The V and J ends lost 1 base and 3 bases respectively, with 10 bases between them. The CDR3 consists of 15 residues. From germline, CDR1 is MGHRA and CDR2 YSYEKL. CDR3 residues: CASSQGRNPNQPQHF. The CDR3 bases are TGCGCCAGCAGCCAAGGTCGGAACCCCAATCAGCCCCAGCATTTT.

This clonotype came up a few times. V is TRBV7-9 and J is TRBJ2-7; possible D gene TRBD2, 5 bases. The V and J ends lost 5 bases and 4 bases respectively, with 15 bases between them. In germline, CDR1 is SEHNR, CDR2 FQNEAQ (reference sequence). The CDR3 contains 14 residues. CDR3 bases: TGTGCCAGCAGCCCCTCGGGAAATACTTACGAGCAGTACTTC. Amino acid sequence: CASSPSGNTYEQYF.

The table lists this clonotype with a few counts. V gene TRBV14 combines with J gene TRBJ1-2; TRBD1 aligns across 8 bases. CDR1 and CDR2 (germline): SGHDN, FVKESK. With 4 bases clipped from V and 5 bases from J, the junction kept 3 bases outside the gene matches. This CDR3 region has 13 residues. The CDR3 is CASSRQGWYGYTF. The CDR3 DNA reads TGTGCCAGCAGCCGACAGGGGTGGTATGGCTACACCTTC. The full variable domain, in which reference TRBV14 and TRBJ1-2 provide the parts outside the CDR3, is EAGVTQFPSHSVIEKGQTVTLRCDPISGHDNLYWYRRVMGKEIKFLLHFVKESKQDESGMPNNRFLAERTGGTYSTLKVQPAELEDSGVYFCASSRQGWYGYTFGSGTRLTVV.

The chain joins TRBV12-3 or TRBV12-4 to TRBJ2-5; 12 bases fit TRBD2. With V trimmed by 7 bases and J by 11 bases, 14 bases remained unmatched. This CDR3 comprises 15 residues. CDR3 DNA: TGTGCCAGCACCGAACTAGCGGGAGGAACGAATGAGCAGTACTTC. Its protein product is CASTELAGGTNEQYF.

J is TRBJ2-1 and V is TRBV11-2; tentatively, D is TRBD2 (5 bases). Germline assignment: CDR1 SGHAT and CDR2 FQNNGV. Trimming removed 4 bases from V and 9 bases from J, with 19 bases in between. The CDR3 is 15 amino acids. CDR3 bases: TGTGCCAGCAGCTCCCCCAGAGGGAGCCTTCGTGAGCAGTTCTTC. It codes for CASSSPRGSLREQFF.

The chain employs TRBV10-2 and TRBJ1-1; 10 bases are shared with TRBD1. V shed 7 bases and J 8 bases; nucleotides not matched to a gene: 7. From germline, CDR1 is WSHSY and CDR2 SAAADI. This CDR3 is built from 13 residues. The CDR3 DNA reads TGCGCCAGCAAGAAGACAGGGGGCGGGGAAGCTTTCTTT. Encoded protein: CASKKTGGGEAFF.

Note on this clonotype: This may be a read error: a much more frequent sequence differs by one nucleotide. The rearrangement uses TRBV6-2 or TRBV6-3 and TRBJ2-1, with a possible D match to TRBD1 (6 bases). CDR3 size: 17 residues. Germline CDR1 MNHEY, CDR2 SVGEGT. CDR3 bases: TGTGCCAGCAGTCCCCCTGGAACAGGGCGGTTCATCAATGTGCAGTTCTTC. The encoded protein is CASSPPGTGRFINVQFF.

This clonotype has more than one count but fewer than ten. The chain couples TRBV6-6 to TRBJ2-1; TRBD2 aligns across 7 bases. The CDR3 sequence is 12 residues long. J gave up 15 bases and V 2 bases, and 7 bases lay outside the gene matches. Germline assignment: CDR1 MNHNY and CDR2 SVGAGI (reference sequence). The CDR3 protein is CASSYQKRDSFF. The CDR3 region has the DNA TGTGCCAGCAGTTACCAAAAGCGGGATTCGTTCTTC.

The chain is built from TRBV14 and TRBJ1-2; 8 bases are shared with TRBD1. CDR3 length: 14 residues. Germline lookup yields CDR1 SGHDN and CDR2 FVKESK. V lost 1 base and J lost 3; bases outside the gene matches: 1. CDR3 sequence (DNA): TGTGCCAGCAGCCAAGCGGGACAGGACTATGGCTACACCTTC. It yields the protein CASSQAGQDYGYTF.

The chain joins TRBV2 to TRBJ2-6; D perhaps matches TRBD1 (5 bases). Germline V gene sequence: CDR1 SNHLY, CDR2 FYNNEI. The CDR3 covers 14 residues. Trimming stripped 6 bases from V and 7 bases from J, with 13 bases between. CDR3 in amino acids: CASRDTISANVLTF. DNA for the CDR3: TGTGCCAGCAGGGACACAATTAGTGCCAACGTCCTGACTTTC.

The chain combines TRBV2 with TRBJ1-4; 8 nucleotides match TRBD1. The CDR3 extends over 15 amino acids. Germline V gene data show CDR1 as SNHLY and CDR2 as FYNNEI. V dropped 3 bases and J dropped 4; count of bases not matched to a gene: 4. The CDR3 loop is CASSDGTGHNEKLFF. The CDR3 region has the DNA TGTGCCAGCAGTGACGGGACAGGCCATAATGAAAAACTGTTTTTT. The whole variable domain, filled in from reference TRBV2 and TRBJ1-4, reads EPEVTQTPSHQVTQMGQEVILRCVPISNHLYFYWYRQILGQKVEFLVSFYNNEISEKSEIFDDQFSVERPDGSNFTLKIRSTKLEDSAMYFCASSDGTGHNEKLFFGSGTQLSVL.

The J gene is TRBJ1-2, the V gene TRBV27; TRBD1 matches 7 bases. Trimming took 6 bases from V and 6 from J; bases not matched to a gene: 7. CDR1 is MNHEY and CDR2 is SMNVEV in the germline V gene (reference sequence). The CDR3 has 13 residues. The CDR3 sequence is CASSHDRDDGYTF. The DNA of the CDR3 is TGTGCCAGCAGCCACGACAGGGATGATGGCTACACCTTC.